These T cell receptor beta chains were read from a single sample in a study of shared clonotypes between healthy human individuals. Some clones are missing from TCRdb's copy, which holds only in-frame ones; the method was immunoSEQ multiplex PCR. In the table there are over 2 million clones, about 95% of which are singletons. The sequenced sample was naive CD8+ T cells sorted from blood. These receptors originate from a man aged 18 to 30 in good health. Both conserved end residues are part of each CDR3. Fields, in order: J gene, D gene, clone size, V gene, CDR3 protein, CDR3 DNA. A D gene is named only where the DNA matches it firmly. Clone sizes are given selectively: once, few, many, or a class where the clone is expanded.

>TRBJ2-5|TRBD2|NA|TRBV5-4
CASSSAEGGVTQYF
TGTGCCAGCAGCTCCGCGGAGGGAGGGGTGACCCAGTACTTC
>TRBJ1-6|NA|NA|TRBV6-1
CASSEIAQGTGNNSPLHF
TGTGCCAGCAGTGAAATCGCTCAGGGGACTGGTAATAATTCACCCCTCCACTTT
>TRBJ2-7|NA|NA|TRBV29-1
CSVTLDPTDEQYF
TGCAGCGTTACCCTGGACCCGACTGACGAGCAGTACTTC
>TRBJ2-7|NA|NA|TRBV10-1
CAPAQILPSLYF
TGCGCCCCAGCGCAGATCCTACCTTCTTTGTACTTC
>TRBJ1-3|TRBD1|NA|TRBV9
CASSVVPPTGGCGNTIYF
TGTGCCAGCAGCGTAGTACCTCCCACAGGGGGCTGTGGAAACACCATATATTTT
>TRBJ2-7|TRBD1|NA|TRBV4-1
CASSQETGAYEQYF
TGCGCCAGCAGCCAAGAGACAGGGGCCTACGAGCAGTACTTC
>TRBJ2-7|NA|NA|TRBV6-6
CASSYQGNGLYEQYF
TGTGCCAGCAGTTACCAGGGGAATGGGCTCTACGAGCAGTACTTC
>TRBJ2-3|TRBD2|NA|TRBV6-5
CASSYGGGQSTDTQYF
TGTGCCAGCAGTTACGGCGGGGGGCAAAGCACAGATACGCAGTATTTT
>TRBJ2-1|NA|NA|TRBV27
CASSDFPYNEQFF
TGTGCCAGCAGTGACTTCCCATACAATGAGCAGTTCTTC
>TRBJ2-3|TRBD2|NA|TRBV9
CASSSQVAGGTDTQYF
TGTGCCAGCAGCTCCCAGGTGGCGGGAGGCACAGATACGCAGTATTTT
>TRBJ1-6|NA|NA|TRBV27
CASSLQAPGPYNSPLHF
TGTGCCAGCAGTTTACAGGCCCCCGGGCCGTATAATTCACCCCTCCACTTT
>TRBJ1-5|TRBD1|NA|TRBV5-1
CASSPGQGMQPQHF
TGCGCCAGCAGCCCGGGACAGGGGATGCAGCCCCAGCATTTT
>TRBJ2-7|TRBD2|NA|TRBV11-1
CASSRSGGGYEQYF
TGTGCCAGCAGCCGGAGCGGGGGGGGCTACGAGCAGTACTTC
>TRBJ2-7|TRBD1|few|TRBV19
CASSTGTGYEQYF
TGTGCCAGTAGTACCGGGACAGGCTACGAGCAGTACTTC
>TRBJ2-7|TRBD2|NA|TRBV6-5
CASSYWGGADEQYF
TGTGCCAGCAGTTACTGGGGGGGAGCTGACGAGCAGTACTTC
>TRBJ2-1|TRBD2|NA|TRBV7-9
CASSLGTSGGDEQFF
TGTGCCAGCAGCTTAGGGACTAGCGGGGGGGATGAGCAGTTCTTC
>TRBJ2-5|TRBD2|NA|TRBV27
CASSLRGVEETQYF
TGTGCCAGCAGTCTTCGGGGGGTTGAAGAGACCCAGTACTTC
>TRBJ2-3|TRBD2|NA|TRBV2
CASIGPSGGARDTQYF
TGTGCCAGCATTGGCCCCAGCGGGGGGGCCCGAGATACGCAGTATTTT
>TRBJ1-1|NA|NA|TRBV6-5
CASSVGGLNTEAFF
TGTGCCAGCAGTGTGGGGGGCTTGAACACTGAAGCTTTCTTT
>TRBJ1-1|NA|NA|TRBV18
CASSPPIVNTEAFF
TGTGCCAGCTCACCACCGATCGTGAACACTGAAGCTTTCTTT
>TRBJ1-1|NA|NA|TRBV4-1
CASSQDYRISF
TGCGCCAGCAGCCAAGATTACCGGATTAGCTTT
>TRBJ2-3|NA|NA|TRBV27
CASSLEWGTDTQYF
TGTGCCAGCAGTTTGGAGTGGGGCACAGATACGCAGTATTTT
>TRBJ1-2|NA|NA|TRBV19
CASSMIGYYGYTF
TGTGCCAGTAGTATGATCGGGTACTATGGCTACACCTTC
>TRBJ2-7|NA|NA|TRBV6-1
CASSDSREIHEQYF
TGTGCCAGCAGTGACTCCAGGGAGATCCACGAGCAGTACTTC
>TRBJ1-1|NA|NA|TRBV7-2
CASSLTAPSGGTEAFF
TGTGCCAGCAGCCTCACTGCCCCGTCGGGGGGGACTGAAGCTTTCTTT
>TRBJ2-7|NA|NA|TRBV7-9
CASSSPSFYEQYF
TGTGCCAGCAGCTCCCCTTCCTTCTACGAGCAGTACTTC
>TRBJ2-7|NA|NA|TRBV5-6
CASSLRPQGLHEQYF
TGTGCCAGCAGCTTGCGTCCACAGGGCCTCCACGAGCAGTACTTC